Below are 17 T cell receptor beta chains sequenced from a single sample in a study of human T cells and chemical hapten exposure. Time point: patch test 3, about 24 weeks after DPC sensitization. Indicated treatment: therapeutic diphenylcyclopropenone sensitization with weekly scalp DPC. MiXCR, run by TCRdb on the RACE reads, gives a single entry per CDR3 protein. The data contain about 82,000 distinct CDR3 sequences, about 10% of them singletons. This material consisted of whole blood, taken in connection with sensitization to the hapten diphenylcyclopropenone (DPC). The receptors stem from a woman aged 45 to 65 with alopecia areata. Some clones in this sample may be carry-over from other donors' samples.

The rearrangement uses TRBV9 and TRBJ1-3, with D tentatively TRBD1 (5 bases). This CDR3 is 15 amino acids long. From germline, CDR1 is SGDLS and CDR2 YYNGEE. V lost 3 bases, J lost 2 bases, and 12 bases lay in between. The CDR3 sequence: CASSGDQGPGNTIYF. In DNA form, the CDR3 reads TGTGCCAGCAGCGGAGACCAGGGCCCTGGAAACACCATATATTTT.

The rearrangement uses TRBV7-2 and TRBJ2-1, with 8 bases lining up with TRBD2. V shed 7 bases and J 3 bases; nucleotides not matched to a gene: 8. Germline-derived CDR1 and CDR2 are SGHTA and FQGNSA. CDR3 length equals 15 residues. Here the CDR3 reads CASTEGLALYNEQFF. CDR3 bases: TGTGCCAGCACCGAAGGACTAGCCCTCTACAATGAGCAGTTCTTC.

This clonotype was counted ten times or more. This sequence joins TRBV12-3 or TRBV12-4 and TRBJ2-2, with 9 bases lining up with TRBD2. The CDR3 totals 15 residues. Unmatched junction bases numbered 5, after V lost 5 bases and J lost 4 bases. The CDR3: CASSQVAGVTGELFF. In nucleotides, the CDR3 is TGTGCCAGCAGTCAAGTAGCGGGGGTCACCGGGGAGCTGTTTTTT.

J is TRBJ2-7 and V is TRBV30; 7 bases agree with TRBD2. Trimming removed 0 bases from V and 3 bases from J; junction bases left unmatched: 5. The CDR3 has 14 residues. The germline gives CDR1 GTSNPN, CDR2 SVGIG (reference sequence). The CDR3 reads CAWSVGEGRYEQYF. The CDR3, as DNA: TGTGCCTGGAGTGTAGGGGAGGGGCGCTACGAGCAGTACTTC.

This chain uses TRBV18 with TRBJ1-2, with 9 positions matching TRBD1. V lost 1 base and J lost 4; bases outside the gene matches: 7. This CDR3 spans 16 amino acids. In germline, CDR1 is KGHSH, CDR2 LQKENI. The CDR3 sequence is CASSPRWDRELYGYTF. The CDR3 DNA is TGTGCCAGCTCACCACGTTGGGACAGGGAGCTCTATGGCTACACCTTC.

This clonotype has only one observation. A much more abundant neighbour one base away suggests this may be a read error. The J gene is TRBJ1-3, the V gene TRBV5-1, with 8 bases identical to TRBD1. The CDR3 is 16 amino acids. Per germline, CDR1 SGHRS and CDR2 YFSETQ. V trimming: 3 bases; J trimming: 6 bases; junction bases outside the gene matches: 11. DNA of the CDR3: TGCGCCAGCAGCTCCCGGACAGGGAGCTCGAAAAACACCATATATTTT. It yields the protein CASSSRTGSSKNTIYF. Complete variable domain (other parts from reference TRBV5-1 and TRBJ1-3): KAGVTQTPRYLIKTRGQQVTLSCSPISGHRSVSWYQQTPGQGLQFLFEYFSETQRNKGNFPGRFSGRQFSNSRSEMNVSTLELGDSALYLCASSSRTGSSKNTIYFGEGSWLTVV.

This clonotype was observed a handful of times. The CDR3: CSVVQGPTDTQYF. The CDR3 DNA sequence: TGCAGCGTTGTTCAGGGCCCTACAGATACGCAGTATTTT. This chain joins TRBV29-1 and TRBJ2-3, with D possibly TRBD1 on 5 matching bases. V lost 4 bases and J lost 3, with 11 bases in between. Germline V gives CDR1 SQVTM, CDR2 ANQGSEA. The CDR3 is made up of 13 amino acids.

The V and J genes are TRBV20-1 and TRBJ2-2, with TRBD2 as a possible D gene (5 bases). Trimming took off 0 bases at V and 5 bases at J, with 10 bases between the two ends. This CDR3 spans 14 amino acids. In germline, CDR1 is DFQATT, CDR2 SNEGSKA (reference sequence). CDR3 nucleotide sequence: TGCAGTGCTAGAGATCCCACTAGAACCGGGGAGCTGTTTTTT. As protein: CSARDPTRTGELFF.

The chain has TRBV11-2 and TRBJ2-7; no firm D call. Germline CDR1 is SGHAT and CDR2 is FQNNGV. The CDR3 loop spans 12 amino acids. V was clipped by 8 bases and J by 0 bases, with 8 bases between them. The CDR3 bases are TGTGCCAGCGGCCGGAGCTCCTACGAGCAGTACTTC. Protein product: CASGRSSYEQYF.

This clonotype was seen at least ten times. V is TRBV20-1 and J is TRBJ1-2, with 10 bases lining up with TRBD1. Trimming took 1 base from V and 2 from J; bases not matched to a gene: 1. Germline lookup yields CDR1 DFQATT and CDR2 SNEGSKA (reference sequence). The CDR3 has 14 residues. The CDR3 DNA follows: TGCAGTGCTAGAGGGGGACAGGGGAACTATGGCTACACCTTC. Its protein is CSARGGQGNYGYTF.

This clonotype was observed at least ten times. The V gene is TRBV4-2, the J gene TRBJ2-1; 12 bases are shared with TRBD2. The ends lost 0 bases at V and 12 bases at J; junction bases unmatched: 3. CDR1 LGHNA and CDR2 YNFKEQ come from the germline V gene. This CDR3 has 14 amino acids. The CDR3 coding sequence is TGTGCCAGCAGCCAAGAGGTACTAGCGGGAGGGCAGTTCTTC. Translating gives CASSQEVLAGGQFF.

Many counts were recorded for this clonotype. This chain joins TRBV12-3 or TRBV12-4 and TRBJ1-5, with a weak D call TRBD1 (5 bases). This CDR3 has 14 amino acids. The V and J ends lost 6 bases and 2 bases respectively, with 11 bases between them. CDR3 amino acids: CASRFGTGNQPQHF. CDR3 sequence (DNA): TGTGCCAGCAGGTTCGGGACGGGCAATCAGCCCCAGCATTTT.

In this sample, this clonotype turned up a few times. The CDR3 is CASRGRGRGNIQYF. In DNA form, the CDR3 reads TGTGCCAGCCGCGGCAGGGGGCGCGGAAACATTCAGTACTTC. V gene TRBV5-6 combines with J gene TRBJ2-4, with 8 bases identical to TRBD1. The CDR3 contains 14 residues. The junction had 9 bases not matched to a gene; V was cut back by 7 bases and J by 6 bases. Looked up from germline, CDR1 is SGHDT and CDR2 is YYEEEE.

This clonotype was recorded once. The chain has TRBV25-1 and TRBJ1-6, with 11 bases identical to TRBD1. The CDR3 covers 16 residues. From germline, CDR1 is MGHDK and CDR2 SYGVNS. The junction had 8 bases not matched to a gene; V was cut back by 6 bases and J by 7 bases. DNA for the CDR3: TGTGCCAGCAGAAGGACAGGGGGCGCGCGGAATTCACCCCTCCACTTT. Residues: CASRRTGGARNSPLHF.

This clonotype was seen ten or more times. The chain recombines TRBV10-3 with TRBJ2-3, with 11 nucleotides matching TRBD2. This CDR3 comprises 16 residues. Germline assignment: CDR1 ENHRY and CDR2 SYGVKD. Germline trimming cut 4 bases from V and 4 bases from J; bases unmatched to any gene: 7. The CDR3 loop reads CAISGSLAGDSDTQYF. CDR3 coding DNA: TGTGCCATCAGTGGTTCACTAGCGGGAGACTCAGATACGCAGTATTTT.

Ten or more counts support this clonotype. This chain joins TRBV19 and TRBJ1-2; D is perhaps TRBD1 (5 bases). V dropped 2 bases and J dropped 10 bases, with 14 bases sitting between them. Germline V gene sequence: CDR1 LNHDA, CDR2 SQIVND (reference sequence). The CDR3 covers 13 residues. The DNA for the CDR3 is TGTGCCAGTAGTATAACAGATATGACAGCCTACACCTTC. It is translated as CASSITDMTAYTF.

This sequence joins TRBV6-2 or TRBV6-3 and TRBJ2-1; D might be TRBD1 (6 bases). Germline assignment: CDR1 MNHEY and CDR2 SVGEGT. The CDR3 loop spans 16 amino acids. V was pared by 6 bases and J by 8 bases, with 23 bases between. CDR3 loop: CASSVAGVIAVDEQFF. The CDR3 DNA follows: TGTGCCAGCAGCGTGGCAGGGGTAATCGCGGTGGATGAGCAGTTCTTC.